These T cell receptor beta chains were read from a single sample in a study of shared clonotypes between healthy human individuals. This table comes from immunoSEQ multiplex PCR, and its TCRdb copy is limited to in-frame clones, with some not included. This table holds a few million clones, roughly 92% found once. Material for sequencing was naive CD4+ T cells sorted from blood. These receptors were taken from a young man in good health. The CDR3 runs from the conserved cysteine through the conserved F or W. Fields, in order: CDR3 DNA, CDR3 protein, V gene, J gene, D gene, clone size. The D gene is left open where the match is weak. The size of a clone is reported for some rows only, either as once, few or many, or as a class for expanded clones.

TGTGCCAGCAGGACCCGAGGGGACGGTCAGCCCCAGCATTTT,CASRTRGDGQPQHF,TRBV6-6,TRBJ1-5,-,-
TGCGCCAGCAGCCTCTGGACTAGCGGGAACTACGAGCAGTACTTC,CASSLWTSGNYEQYF,TRBV5-1,TRBJ2-7,TRBD2,-
TGTGCCAGCAGCTTTTCCCGGGACAGGGGTATGGGGGAGACCCAGTACTTC,CASSFSRDRGMGETQYF,TRBV5-5,TRBJ2-5,TRBD1,-
TGTGCCAGCTCGTCGACTAGCGGGAGTAGGGGCAATGAGCAGTTCTTC,CASSSTSGSRGNEQFF,TRBV18,TRBJ2-1,TRBD2,-
TGTGCCACCCTACCACAGGCCCGAGGTCTTGGTGCGCAGTATTTT,CATLPQARGLGAQYF,TRBV6-1,TRBJ2-3,-,-
TGTGCCAGCAGCTTAGACAGGAGATATCAGCCCCAGCATTTT,CASSLDRRYQPQHF,TRBV7-2,TRBJ1-5,-,once
TGTGCCAGCAGTCCCGGACAGGGAGGCACAGATACGCAGTATTTT,CASSPGQGGTDTQYF,TRBV13,TRBJ2-3,TRBD1,-
TGCAGTGCCCGGGGGGAAAAACTGTTTTTT,CSARGEKLFF,TRBV20-1,TRBJ1-4,-,-
TGTGCCAGCAGCGTAAGGTATCCCTCAGGGGGGCTTAATCAGCCCCAGCATTTT,CASSVRYPSGGLNQPQHF,TRBV9,TRBJ1-5,TRBD1,once
TGTGCCAGCAGTTTAGTGGGACAGACTAATGAAAAACTGTTTTTT,CASSLVGQTNEKLFF,TRBV27,TRBJ1-4,TRBD1,-
TGTGCCAGCAGGGAGGGGTGGAACTATGGCTACACCTTC,CASREGWNYGYTF,TRBV25-1,TRBJ1-2,-,-
TGTGCCAGCAGCCTTACAGGACCCTATGGCTACACCTTC,CASSLTGPYGYTF,TRBV28,TRBJ1-2,-,-
TGTGCCAGCGCTACATATAGTAGCGGGGGGCCTGGCGGGGAGCTGTTTTTT,CASATYSSGGPGGELFF,TRBV9,TRBJ2-2,TRBD2,-
TGTGCCAGCAGCTTAGACGGTTATGGCTACACCTTC,CASSLDGYGYTF,TRBV7-9,TRBJ1-2,-,-
TGTGCCAGCCGGTTAGAGGCCTACGCCTACAATGAGCAGTTCTTC,CASRLEAYAYNEQFF,TRBV6-4,TRBJ2-1,-,-
TGCGCCAGCAGCTTGTCTGGCAGCACCTACAATGAGCAGTTCTTC,CASSLSGSTYNEQFF,TRBV5-1,TRBJ2-1,-,-
TGTGCCAGCAGCTTCACGGGGGGGCTCAGCACAGATACGCAGTATTTT,CASSFTGGLSTDTQYF,TRBV5-6,TRBJ2-3,TRBD2,-
TGTGCCAGCAGCTTCCGGGGATCCGGGAATGAGCAGTTCTTC,CASSFRGSGNEQFF,TRBV7-9,TRBJ2-1,-,-
TGTGCCAGCAGTGACGCAGATACGCAGTATTTT,CASSDADTQYF,TRBV6-1,TRBJ2-3,-,-
TGTGCCACCCTAGGGGTAGCCTACAATGAGCAGTTCTTC,CATLGVAYNEQFF,TRBV6-1,TRBJ2-1,-,-
TGTGCCAGCAGCACGGGGACTAGCGGGAGGACCCAAGAGACCCAGTACTTC,CASSTGTSGRTQETQYF,TRBV5-8,TRBJ2-5,TRBD2,once
TGTGCCGAAGGCCTTTACACAGATACGCAGTATTTT,CAEGLYTDTQYF,TRBV27,TRBJ2-3,-,-
TGTGCCAGCAGCTTAGCCACCGGGGTTCACAATTCACCCCTCCACTTT,CASSLATGVHNSPLHF,TRBV7-9,TRBJ1-6,-,-
TGTGCCAGTACCATGTGGGACAGGGGAGATTCACCCCTCCACTTT,CASTMWDRGDSPLHF,TRBV19,TRBJ1-6,TRBD1,-
TGTGCCAGCAGCGTAGGGGGAGAAGGGGCAGCTTTCTTT,CASSVGGEGAAFF,TRBV9,TRBJ1-1,-,-
TGTGCCAGCAGCTTAGATGGAGCCACCTACAATGAGCAGTTCTTC,CASSLDGATYNEQFF,TRBV7-2,TRBJ2-1,-,once
TGTGCCAGCACCTATGGGGGCTCTGAAGCTTTCTTT,CASTYGGSEAFF,TRBV28,TRBJ1-1,-,few
TGTGCCAGCAGGGCCCAAAATCAGCCCCAGCATTTT,CASRAQNQPQHF,TRBV6-1,TRBJ1-5,-,-
TGTGCCAGTAGAGGACAGGGGGATTCCTACGAGCAGTACTTC,CASRGQGDSYEQYF,TRBV19,TRBJ2-7,TRBD1,-